These 4 T cell receptor beta chains came from one sample sequenced in a study of T-cell reconstitution after alpha-beta-depleted transplantation in children. Preparation of the TCRbeta library used unique molecular identifiers. TCRdb itself ran the PCR reads through MiXCR, one entry per CDR3 protein. This table has 190,000 or so distinct CDR3 sequences, approximately 14% appearing once. Sequencing used PBMCs from the stem cell graft donor, obtained from the stem cell graft. The origin of the receptors is a human donor who donated a stem cell graft to a child with acute lymphoblastic leukemia.

This clonotype was observed at least ten times. The rearrangement links TRBV7-9 to TRBJ1-3, with 8 bases matching TRBD1. The CDR3 spans 17 residues. Germline CDR1 reads SEHNR; CDR2 reads FQNEAQ (reference sequence). Losses at the gene ends were 5 bases for V and 0 bases for J; bases not matched to a gene: 9. CDR3 sequence: CASSTTGTGSSGNTIYF. DNA for the CDR3: TGTGCCAGCAGCACAACCGGGACAGGTTCCTCTGGAAACACCATATATTTT.

This clonotype was picked up many times. DNA of the CDR3: TGTGCCAGCAGCCTCTCCTACAATGAGCAGTTCTTC. Residues: CASSLSYNEQFF. The chain carries TRBV3-1 and TRBJ2-1; D gene uncertain. This CDR3 is 12 amino acids long. The ends were cut back, 4 bases at V and 0 bases at J, with 1 base in the middle. Germline CDR1 reads LGHDT; CDR2 reads YNNKEL (reference sequence).

The rearrangement links TRBV25-1 to TRBJ2-3; no clear D gene. The germline V and J ends were trimmed by 1 base and 3 bases, with 14 bases remaining between them. The CDR3 contains 16 residues. Germline V gives CDR1 MGHDK, CDR2 SYGVNS. This CDR3 reads CASSEWAQRQTDTQYF. The CDR3 nucleotides are TGTGCCAGCAGTGAATGGGCCCAACGCCAGACAGATACGCAGTATTTT.

This clonotype was detected many times. CDR3: CASSLTGLADVSTDTQYF. The CDR3 DNA sequence: TGTGCCAGCAGCCTGACGGGACTAGCGGACGTAAGCACAGATACGCAGTATTTT. The chain combines TRBV11-2 with TRBJ2-3, with TRBD2 identical over 11 bases. The V gene end was trimmed by 5 bases and the J gene end by 0 bases; junction bases not matched to a gene: 10. From germline, CDR1 is SGHAT and CDR2 FQNNGV. This CDR3 is 18 amino acids long.